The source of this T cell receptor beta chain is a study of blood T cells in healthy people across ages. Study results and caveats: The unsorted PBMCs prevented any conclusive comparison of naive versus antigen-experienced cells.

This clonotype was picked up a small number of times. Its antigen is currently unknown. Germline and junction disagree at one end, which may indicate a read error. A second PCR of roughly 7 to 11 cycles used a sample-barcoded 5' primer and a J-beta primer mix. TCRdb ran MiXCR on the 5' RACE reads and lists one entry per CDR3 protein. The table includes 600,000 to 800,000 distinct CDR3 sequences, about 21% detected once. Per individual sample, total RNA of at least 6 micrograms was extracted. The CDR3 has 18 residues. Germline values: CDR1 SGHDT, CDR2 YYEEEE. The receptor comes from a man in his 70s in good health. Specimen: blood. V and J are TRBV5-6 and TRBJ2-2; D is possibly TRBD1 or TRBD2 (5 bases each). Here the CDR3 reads CAGSHRYRDGINTGELFF. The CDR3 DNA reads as TGTGCCGGCAGCCATAGATACCGGGACGGAATTAACACCGGGGAGCTGTTTTTT. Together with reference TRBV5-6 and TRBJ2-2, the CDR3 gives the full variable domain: DAGVTQSPTHLIKTRGQQVTLRCSPKSGHDTVSWYQQALGQGPQFIFQYYEEEERQRGNFPDRFSGHQFPNYSSELNVNALLLGDSALYLCAGSHRYRDGINTGELFFGEGSRLTVL.